Here is one T cell receptor (beta chain) with its context. Clones were read by immunoSEQ multiplex PCR, and TCRdb kept only the in-frame ones, dropping some. The table includes some 43,000 clones, 85% to 90% detected once. This CDR3 spans 17 amino acids. Germline V gives CDR1 SSHAT, CDR2 FNYEAQ (reference sequence). With V trimmed by 3 bases and J by 0 bases, 7 bases remained unmatched. This sample stems from a study of T cell changes during pregnancy in multiple sclerosis. The specimen was peripheral blood, collected in the first trimester of pregnancy. The chain recombines TRBV7-7 with TRBJ2-5, with TRBD2 identical over 10 bases. The receptor's source is a female donor in good health, enrolled as a control in a pregnancy study. CDR3 in amino acids: CASSLRLAGANQETQYF. The CDR3 DNA is TGTGCCAGCAGCTTGAGGCTAGCGGGGGCGAACCAAGAGACCCAGTACTTC.